This TCR beta chain came from a study of blood T cells in healthy people across ages. V was shortened by 0 bases and J by 9 bases, with 12 bases between the two germline ends. CDR3 length: 14 residues. A second about 6 to 12 cycle PCR used barcoded and J-beta primers. TCRdb fed the 5' RACE reads into MiXCR, producing one record per CDR3 protein. The repertoire has about 1,400,000 distinct CDR3 sequences, around 59% of them found once; the top ten carry more than 6%. Isolating PBMCs gave at least 6 million of these cells per sample. This chain links TRBV12-3 or TRBV12-4 with TRBJ1-5; unclear D gene. The receptor was isolated from a man younger than 30 in good health. The sample comprised blood. CDR3 nucleotide sequence: TGTGCCAGCAGTTTAGCGTTGGGCCCAGGGCCCCAGCATTTT. Translation gives CASSLALGPGPQHF.